Included here is one TCR beta chain sequence, with context. Its antigen is unidentified. Germline V gene sequence: CDR1 SEHNR, CDR2 FQNEAQ (reference sequence). The CDR3 is 17 amino acids. Trimming stripped 8 bases from V and 9 bases from J, with 29 bases between. Every single participant having HIV got treatment inside the United States. Specimens retained roughly 1-11 million cryopreserved PBMC preceding DNA extraction. This entry comes from a study of long-term antiretroviral therapy in people with HIV. Sequencing relied on immunoSEQ assay v3.0, run at survey level. Assay used: immunoSEQ multiplex PCR; TCRdb lists only in-frame clones, some missing. The table shows 20,000 to 25,000 clones, with about 80% occurring only once. Overall study findings and caveats: HIV repertoires had narrower CDR3 length ranges than controls. An increase in diversity followed ART, yet levels stayed below transplant donor controls.

The chain employs TRBV7-9 and TRBJ2-1; the D gene is possibly TRBD2 (9 bases). The sample was unsorted PBMCs, taken 0.5 years after starting antiretroviral therapy. The source of this sequence is a man younger than 30 with HIV. CDR3 nucleotides: TGTGCCAGCCCCCAGGGGGCTAGCGGGGCTACCACAAGTGAGCAGTTCTTC. This encodes CASPQGASGATTSEQFF. Drawing the rest from reference TRBV7-9 and TRBJ2-1, the complete variable domain is DTGVSQNPRHKITKRGQNVTFRCDPISEHNRLYWYRQTLGQGPEFLTYFQNEAQLEKSRLLSDRFSAERPKGSFSTLEIQRTEQGDSAMYLCASPQGASGATTSEQFFGPGTRLTVL.